In this sample, the clone carrying this TCR beta chain turned up many times. Antigen unknown. This entry is derived from a study of CD8 T cells in ankylosing spondylitis. Findings and caveats of the study: Seemingly characteristic of ankylosing spondylitis blood was a TCR beta motif consisting of about 8 highly homologous variants.

TCRdb ran MiXCR on the 5' RACE reads and lists one entry per CDR3 protein. The table shows about 240,000 distinct CDR3 sequences, with around 7.8% occurring only once. Germline CDR1 and CDR2: DFQATT and SNEGSKA (reference sequence). V lost 6 bases, J lost 5 bases, and 12 bases stayed unmatched. The CDR3 runs to 15 residues. Sequencing was performed on blood, either unsorted or a sorted T cell fraction (not recorded which). This clonotype was sampled from a male donor with ankylosing spondylitis or in good health (not recorded which). The rearrangement links TRBV20-1 to TRBJ2-7, with TRBD1 identical over 11 bases. CDR3 region: CSANRDRGIPDEQYF. DNA for the CDR3: TGCAGTGCAAACCGGGACAGGGGGATTCCTGACGAGCAGTACTTC.